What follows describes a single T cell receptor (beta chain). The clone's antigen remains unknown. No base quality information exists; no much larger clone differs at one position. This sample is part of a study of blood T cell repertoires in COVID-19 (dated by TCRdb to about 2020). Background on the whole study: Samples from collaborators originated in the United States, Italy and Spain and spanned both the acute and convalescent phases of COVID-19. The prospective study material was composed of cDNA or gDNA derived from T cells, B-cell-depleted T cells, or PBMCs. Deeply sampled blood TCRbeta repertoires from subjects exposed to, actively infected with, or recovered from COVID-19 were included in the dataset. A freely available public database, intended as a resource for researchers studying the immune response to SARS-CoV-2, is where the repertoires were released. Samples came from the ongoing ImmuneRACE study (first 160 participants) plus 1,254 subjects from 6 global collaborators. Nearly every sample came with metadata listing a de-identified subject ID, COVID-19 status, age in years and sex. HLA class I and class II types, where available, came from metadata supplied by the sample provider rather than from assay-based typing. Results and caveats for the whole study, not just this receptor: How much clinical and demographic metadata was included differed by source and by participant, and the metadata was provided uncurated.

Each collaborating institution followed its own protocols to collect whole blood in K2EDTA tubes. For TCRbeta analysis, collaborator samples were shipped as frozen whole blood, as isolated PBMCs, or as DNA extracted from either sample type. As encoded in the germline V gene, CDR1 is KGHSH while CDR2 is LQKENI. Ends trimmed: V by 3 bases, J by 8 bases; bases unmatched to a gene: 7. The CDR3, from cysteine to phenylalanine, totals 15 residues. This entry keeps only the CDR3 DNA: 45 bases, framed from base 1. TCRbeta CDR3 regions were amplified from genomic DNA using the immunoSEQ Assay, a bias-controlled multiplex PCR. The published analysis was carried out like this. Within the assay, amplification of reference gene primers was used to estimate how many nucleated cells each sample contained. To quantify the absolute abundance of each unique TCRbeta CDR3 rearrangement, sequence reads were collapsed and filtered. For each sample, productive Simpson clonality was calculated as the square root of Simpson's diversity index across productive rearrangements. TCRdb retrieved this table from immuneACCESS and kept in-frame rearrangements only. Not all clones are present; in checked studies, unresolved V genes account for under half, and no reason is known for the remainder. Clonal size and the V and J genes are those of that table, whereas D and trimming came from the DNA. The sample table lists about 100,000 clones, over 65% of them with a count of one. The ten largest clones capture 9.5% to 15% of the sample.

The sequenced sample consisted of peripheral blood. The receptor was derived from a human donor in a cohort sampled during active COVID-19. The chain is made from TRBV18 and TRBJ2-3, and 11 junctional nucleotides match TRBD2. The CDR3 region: CASSPPSGGTGTQYF. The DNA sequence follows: TGTGCCAGCTCACCCCCTAGCGGGGGGACCGGTACGCAGTATTTT.